The 15 T cell receptor beta chains presented below share a single source sample, sequenced in a study of T cells after yellow fever vaccination. One entry per CDR3 protein results from TCRdb running MiXCR on the 5' RACE reads. The sample carries 100,000 to 150,000 distinct CDR3 sequences, 6.5% to 8% recorded once. The sequencing here drew on CD4+ T cells sorted from PBMCs, taken more than 8 days after the first yellow fever vaccination. The receptor set was obtained from a man aged 18 to 35 who received the YFV17D yellow fever vaccine.

The rearrangement joins TRBV27 to TRBJ2-1; TRBD1 or TRBD2 may be the D gene (5 bases each). The CDR3 sequence is 15 residues long. Germline-derived CDR1 and CDR2 are MNHEY and SMNVEV (reference sequence). Between the trimmed V and J ends, which lost 7 bases and 1 base, there was a span of 14 bases. As DNA, the CDR3 is TGTGCCAGCAAAGGCAGGGACCGATCCTACAATGAGCAGTTCTTC. Protein sequence: CASKGRDRSYNEQFF.

This clonotype showed up just a few times. The rearrangement joins TRBV5-4 to TRBJ2-3, with D uncertain. The CDR3 spans 16 residues. CDR1 and CDR2 (germline): SGHNT, YYREEE (reference sequence). Trimming removed 2 bases from V and 0 bases from J, with 13 bases in between. As DNA, the CDR3 is TGTGCCAGCAGCTTAGGGCTTGTGGTGAGCACAGATACGCAGTATTTT. It specifies CASSLGLVVSTDTQYF.

This clonotype has a count of ten or more. The V call is TRBV4-3, the J call TRBJ2-1; 7 bases agree with TRBD2. Trimming at V came to 1 base and at J to 4 bases, leaving 4 bases not matched to a gene. Looked up from germline, CDR1 is LGHNA and CDR2 is YSLEER. There are 15 residues in the CDR3. CDR3 residues: CASSQAQRGYNEQFF. CDR3 in DNA: TGCGCCAGCAGCCAAGCCCAGCGGGGTTACAATGAGCAGTTCTTC.

This clonotype came up a few times. The chain uses TRBV6-2 or TRBV6-3 and TRBJ2-5; perhaps TRBD1 as D (6 bases). This CDR3 has 12 residues. Per the germline V gene, CDR1 is MNHEY and CDR2 is SVGEGT. V was shortened by 7 bases and J by 5 bases, with 11 bases between the two germline ends. The chain's CDR3 is CASKGVWETQYF. Here the CDR3 DNA reads TGTGCCAGCAAGGGGGTCTGGGAGACCCAGTACTTC.

The table lists this clonotype with many counts. J is TRBJ1-1 and V is TRBV7-8; D unclear. The V and J ends lost 5 bases and 0 bases respectively, with 7 bases between them. CDR1 and CDR2 from the germline V gene are SGHVS and FQNEAQ. CDR3 length: 13 residues. The CDR3 DNA reads as TGTGCCAGCAGCGGGCCACTGAACACTGAAGCTTTCTTT. This gives the protein CASSGPLNTEAFF. Together with reference TRBV7-8 and TRBJ1-1, the CDR3 gives the full variable domain: GAGVSQSPRYKVAKRGQDVALRCDPISGHVSLFWYQQALGQGPEFLTYFQNEAQLDKSGLPSDRFFAERPEGSVSTLKIQRTQQEDSAVYLCASSGPLNTEAFFGQGTRLTVV.

This clonotype has at least ten counts. The chain uses TRBV7-3 and TRBJ2-2; 9 bases fit TRBD2. Trimming at V came to 7 bases and at J to 1 base, leaving 4 bases not matched to a gene. Germline lookup yields CDR1 SGHTA and CDR2 FQGTGA. The CDR3 loop spans 15 amino acids. This CDR3 reads CASTPTSGNTGELFF. The CDR3 DNA sequence: TGTGCCAGCACCCCGACTAGCGGGAACACCGGGGAGCTGTTTTTT. Using reference TRBV7-3 and TRBJ2-2 for the parts outside the CDR3, the full variable domain is GAGVSQTPSNKVTEKGKYVELRCDPISGHTALYWYRQSLGQGPEFLIYFQGTGAADDSGLPNDRFFAVRPEGSVSTLKIQRTERGDSAVYLCASTPTSGNTGELFFGEGSRLTVL.

This clonotype was picked up many times. The chain combines TRBV11-2 with TRBJ2-1; the match to TRBD2 covers 7 bases. Germline V lookup: CDR1 SGHAT, CDR2 FQNNGV. This CDR3 is 17 amino acids long. The ends lost 4 bases at V and 7 bases at J; junction bases unmatched: 16. Written as DNA, the CDR3 is TGTGCCAGCAGCTCTAGAAGTCGGGACCCCGGGAGGAATGAGCAGTTCTTC. Protein product: CASSSRSRDPGRNEQFF.

This clonotype came up many times. The chain recombines TRBV28 with TRBJ2-3, with D uncertain. The V gene lost 1 base and the J gene lost 6 bases, with 11 bases spanning the gap. There are 14 residues in the CDR3. Germline-derived CDR1 and CDR2 are MDHEN and SYDVKM. The CDR3 spells CASSLSLRIDTQYF. DNA for the CDR3: TGTGCCAGCAGTTTATCCCTAAGGATTGATACGCAGTATTTT.

This clonotype was seen at least ten times. The J gene is TRBJ2-7, the V gene TRBV5-5, with a tentative D call TRBD2 (5 bases). CDR1 and CDR2 from the germline V gene are SGHKS and YYEKEE (reference sequence). This CDR3 has 13 amino acids. V was shortened by 5 bases and J by 2 bases, with 11 bases between the two germline ends. CDR3 in DNA: TGTGCCAGCAGTCCAACCGGGACCTACGAGCAGTACGTC. This gives the protein CASSPTGTYEQYV.

This clonotype was counted many times. The CDR3 DNA reads as TGTGCCAGCTCAGCGGCTTTCACCGGGGAGCTGTTTTTT. Protein: CASSAAFTGELFF. V usage is TRBV18 and J usage is TRBJ2-2; D gene ambiguous. CDR3 length: 13 amino acids. V was shortened by 5 bases and J by 4 bases, with 8 bases between the two germline ends. The germline gives CDR1 KGHSH, CDR2 LQKENI.

The chain recombines TRBV5-1 with TRBJ2-5, with 12 bases identical to TRBD2. The germline CDR1 and CDR2 sequences are SGHRS and YFSETQ. The CDR3 runs 16 residues. Unmatched junction bases numbered 4, after V lost 0 bases and J lost 4 bases. The CDR3 DNA is TGCGCCAGCAGCTTGGTTGAACTAGCGGGGGGAGAGACCCAGTACTTC. It specifies CASSLVELAGGETQYF.

This clonotype was counted many times. The chain joins TRBV7-3 to TRBJ2-3; TRBD2 aligns across 8 bases. The V segment lost 2 bases and the J segment 4 bases; nucleotides outside the gene matches: 8. The CDR3 sequence is 16 residues long. CDR1 SGHTA and CDR2 FQGTGA come from the germline V gene. The CDR3, as DNA: TGTGCCAGCAGCTTATTTCGGGGGGGGGTCGCAGATACGCAGTATTTT. Encoded protein: CASSLFRGGVADTQYF.

This clonotype was detected many times. The chain carries TRBV20-1 and TRBJ2-3, with TRBD2 matching over 7 bases. The CDR3 length is 14 residues. Germline trimming cut 1 base from V and 2 bases from J; bases unmatched to any gene: 3. The germline V gene encodes CDR1 DFQATT and CDR2 SNEGSKA (reference sequence). The CDR3 sequence is CSARVGTTTDTQYF. The CDR3 DNA reads as TGCAGTGCTAGAGTTGGGACTACCACAGATACGCAGTATTTT.

Notes on this clonotype: This could be a read error, since a much larger clone is one nucleotide away. The V call is TRBV5-1, the J call TRBJ2-7, with D uncertain. Germline values: CDR1 SGHRS, CDR2 YFSETQ. With 4 bases removed from V and 1 base from J, the gap between germline ends came to 9 bases. CDR3 length equals 13 residues. Here the CDR3 reads CASSPEQSYEQYF. The CDR3, as DNA: TGCGCCAGCAGCCCGGAACAGTCCTACGAGCAGTACTTC. The full variable domain, with the rest looked up from reference TRBV5-1 and TRBJ2-7, is KAGVTQTPRYLIKTRGQQVTLSCSPISGHRSVSWYQQTPGQGLQFLFEYFSETQRNKGNFPGRFSGRQFSNSRSEMNVSTLELGDSALYLCASSPEQSYEQYFGPGTRLTVT.

This clonotype was found many times. This sequence joins TRBV24-1 and TRBJ1-1, with D unclear. With 5 bases removed from V and 1 base from J, the gap between germline ends came to 7 bases. CDR3 length: 13 amino acids. Germline CDR1 and CDR2: KGHDR and SFDVKD. The CDR3 DNA is TGTGCCACCAGTGTCGCGGGGAACACTGAAGCTTTCTTT. It codes for CATSVAGNTEAFF.